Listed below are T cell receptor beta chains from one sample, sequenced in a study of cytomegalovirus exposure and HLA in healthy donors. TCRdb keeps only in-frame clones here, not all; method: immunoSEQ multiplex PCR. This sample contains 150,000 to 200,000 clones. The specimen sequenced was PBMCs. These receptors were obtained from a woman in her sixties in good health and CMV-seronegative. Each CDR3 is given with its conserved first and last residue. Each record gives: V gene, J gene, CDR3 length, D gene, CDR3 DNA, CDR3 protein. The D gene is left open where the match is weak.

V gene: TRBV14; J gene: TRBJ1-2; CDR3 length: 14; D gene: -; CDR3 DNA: TGTGCCAGCAGCCAAGGCGGGGGGCGGGGTGGCTACACCTTC; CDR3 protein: CASSQGGGRGGYTF
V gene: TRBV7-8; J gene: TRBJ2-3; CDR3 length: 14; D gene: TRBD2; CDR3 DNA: TGTGCCAGCAGCTCGGGGGGTTACACAGATACGCAGTATTTT; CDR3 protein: CASSSGGYTDTQYF
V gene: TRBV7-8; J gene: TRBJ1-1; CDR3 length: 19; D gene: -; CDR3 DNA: TGTGCCAGCAGCTTTAGGGTGGGAAAGGTGGGGGCCGTCGGGACTGAAGCTTTCTTT; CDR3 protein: CASSFRVGKVGAVGTEAFF
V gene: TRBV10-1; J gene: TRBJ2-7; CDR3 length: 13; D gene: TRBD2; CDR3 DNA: TGCGCCAGCAGTGCGGGAGGCACCTACGAGCAGTACTTC; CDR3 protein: CASSAGGTYEQYF
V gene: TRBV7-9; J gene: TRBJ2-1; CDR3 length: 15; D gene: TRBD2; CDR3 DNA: TGTGCCAGCAGCTCGACGGGACTAGCGGGACGGTCTCTGTTCTTC; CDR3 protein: CASSSTGLAGRSLFF
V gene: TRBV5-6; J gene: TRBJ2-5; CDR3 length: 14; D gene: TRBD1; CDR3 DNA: TGTGCCAGCAGCCCCCAAGACAGGGTAGAGACCCAGTACTTC; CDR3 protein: CASSPQDRVETQYF
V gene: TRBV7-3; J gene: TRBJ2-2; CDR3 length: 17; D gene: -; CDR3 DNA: TGTGCCAGCAGCTTAACTTGGGCGGGGCAGAACACCGGGGAGCTGTTTTTT; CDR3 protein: CASSLTWAGQNTGELFF
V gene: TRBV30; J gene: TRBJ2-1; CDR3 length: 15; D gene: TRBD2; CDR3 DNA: TGTGCCTGGAGTGTAGGCCTAGCGGGACTCGATGAGCAGTTCTTC; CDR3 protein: CAWSVGLAGLDEQFF
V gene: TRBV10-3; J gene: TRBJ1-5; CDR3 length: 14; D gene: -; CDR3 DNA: TGTGCCATCAGTGACCAACAGGATGGGCAGCCCCAGCATTTT; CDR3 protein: CAISDQQDGQPQHF
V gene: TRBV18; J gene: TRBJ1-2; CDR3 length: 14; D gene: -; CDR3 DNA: TGTGCCAGCTCGAAAGTGGTACAGAACTATGGCTACACCTTC; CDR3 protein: CASSKVVQNYGYTF
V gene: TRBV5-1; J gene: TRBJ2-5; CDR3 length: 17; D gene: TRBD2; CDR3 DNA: TGCGCCAGCAGCTTAAGGCCGGGACTAGCGGGGCAAGAGACCCAGTACTTC; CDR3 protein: CASSLRPGLAGQETQYF
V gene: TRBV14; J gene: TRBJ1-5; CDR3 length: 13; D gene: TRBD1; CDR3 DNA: TGTGCCAGCAGCCAAGGCCCGGGACAGGTACAGCATTTT; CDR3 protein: CASSQGPGQVQHF
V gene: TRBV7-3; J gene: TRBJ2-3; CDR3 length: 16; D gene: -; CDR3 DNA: TGTGCCAGCAGCTCCACTGGTCGGGGGAGAATGGATACGCAGTATTTT; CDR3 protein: CASSSTGRGRMDTQYF
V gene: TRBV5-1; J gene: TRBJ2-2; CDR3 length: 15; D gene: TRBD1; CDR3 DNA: TGCGCCAGCAATCTCGGTGGGACAGGGGCCGGGGAGCTGTTTTTT; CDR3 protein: CASNLGGTGAGELFF
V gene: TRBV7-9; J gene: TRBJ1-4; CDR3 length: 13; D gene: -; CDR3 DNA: TGTGCCAGCAGCTGGGGAGTTGGTGAAAAACTGTTTTTT; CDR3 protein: CASSWGVGEKLFF
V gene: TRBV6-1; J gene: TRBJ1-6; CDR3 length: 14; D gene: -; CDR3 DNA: TGTGCCAGCAGGCCGCGGGGTGGTAATTCACCCCTCCACTTT; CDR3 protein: CASRPRGGNSPLHF
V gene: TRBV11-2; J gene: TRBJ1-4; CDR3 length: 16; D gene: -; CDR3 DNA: TGTGCCAGCAGCTTAGGCGGGCAAACAACTAATGAAAAACTGTTTTTT; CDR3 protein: CASSLGGQTTNEKLFF
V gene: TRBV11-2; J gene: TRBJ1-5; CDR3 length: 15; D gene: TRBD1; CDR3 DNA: TGTGCCAGCAGCGTAACAACAGGGGGCAATCAGCCCCAGCATTTT; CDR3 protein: CASSVTTGGNQPQHF
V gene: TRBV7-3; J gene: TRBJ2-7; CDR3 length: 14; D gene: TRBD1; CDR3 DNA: TGTGCCAGCAGCCTGGGACAGGGGGCGTACGAGCAGTACTTC; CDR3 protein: CASSLGQGAYEQYF
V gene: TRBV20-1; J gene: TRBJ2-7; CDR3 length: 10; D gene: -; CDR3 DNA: TGCAGTGTTGCAGTCCCGGAGCAGTACTTC; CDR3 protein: CSVAVPEQYF
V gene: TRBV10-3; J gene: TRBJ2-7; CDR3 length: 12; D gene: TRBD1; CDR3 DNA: TGTGCCATCAGGGGGACAGGGACCGAGCAGTACTTC; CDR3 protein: CAIRGTGTEQYF
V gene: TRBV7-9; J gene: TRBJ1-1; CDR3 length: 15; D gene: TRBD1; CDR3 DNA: TGTGCCAGCAGCCGCCAGGGACAGGGATCCCCCGAAGCTTTCTTT; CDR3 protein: CASSRQGQGSPEAFF
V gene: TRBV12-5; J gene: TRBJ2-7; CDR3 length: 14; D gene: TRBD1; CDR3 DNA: TGTGCTAGTGGTTTGGTACAGACAGGGGACGAGCAGTACTTC; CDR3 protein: CASGLVQTGDEQYF
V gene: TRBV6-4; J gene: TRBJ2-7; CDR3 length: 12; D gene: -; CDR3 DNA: TGTGCCAGCAGTGACGCACAGGGAGAGCAGTACTTC; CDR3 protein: CASSDAQGEQYF
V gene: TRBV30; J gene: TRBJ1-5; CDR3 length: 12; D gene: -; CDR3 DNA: TGTGCCTGGGCCACAGGGAATCAGCCCCAGCATTTT; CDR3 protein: CAWATGNQPQHF
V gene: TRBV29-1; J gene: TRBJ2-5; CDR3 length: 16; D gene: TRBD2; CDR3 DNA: TGCAGCGGTGGGACTAGCGGGAAGTGGGAGCAAGAGACCCAGTACTTC; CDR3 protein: CSGGTSGKWEQETQYF
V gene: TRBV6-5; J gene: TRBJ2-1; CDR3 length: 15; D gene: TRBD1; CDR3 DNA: TGTGCCAGCAGAATGACAGGGGACCCCTACAATGAGCAGTTCTTC; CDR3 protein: CASRMTGDPYNEQFF
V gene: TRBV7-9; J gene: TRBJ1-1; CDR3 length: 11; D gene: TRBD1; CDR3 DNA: TGTGCCCAGCAGGGGGAAGTAGGAGCTTTCTTT; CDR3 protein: CAQQGEVGAFF
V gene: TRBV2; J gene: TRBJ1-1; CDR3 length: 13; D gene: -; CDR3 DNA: TGTGCCAGCCGAATACAGGGGAACACTGAAGCTTTCTTT; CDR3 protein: CASRIQGNTEAFF
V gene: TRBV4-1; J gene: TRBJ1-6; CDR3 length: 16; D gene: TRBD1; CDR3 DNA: TGCGCCAGCACATCACAGGGGGCGGGAATTAATTCACCCCTCCACTTT; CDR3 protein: CASTSQGAGINSPLHF
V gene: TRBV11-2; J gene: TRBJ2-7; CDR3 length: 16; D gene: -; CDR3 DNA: TGTGCCAGCAGCAACCGGGCGGGGGCGCGGTCTTACGAGCAGTACTTC; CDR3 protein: CASSNRAGARSYEQYF
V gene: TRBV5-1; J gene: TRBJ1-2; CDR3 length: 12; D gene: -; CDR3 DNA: TGCGCCAGCAGCTTGGGGGGCAATGGCTACACCTTC; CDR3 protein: CASSLGGNGYTF
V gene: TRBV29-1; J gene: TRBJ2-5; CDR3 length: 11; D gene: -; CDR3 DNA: TGCAGCGTTAGGGGTCAAGAGACCCAGTACTTC; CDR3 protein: CSVRGQETQYF
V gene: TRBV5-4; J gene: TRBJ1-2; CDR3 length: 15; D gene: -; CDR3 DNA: TGTGCCAGCAGCTTAGCGGACGGACCTAACTATGGCTACACCTTC; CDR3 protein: CASSLADGPNYGYTF
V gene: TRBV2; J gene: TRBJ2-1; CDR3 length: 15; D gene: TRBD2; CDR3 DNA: TGTGCCAGCAGTGAAGAAGCGGGGGGATACAATGAGCAGTTCTTC; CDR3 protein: CASSEEAGGYNEQFF
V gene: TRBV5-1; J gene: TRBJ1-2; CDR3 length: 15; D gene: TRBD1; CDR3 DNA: TGCGCCAGCAGCTTACAGGGGATGTCTAACTATGGCTACACCTTC; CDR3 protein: CASSLQGMSNYGYTF
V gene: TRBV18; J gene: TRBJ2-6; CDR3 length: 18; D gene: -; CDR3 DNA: TGTGCCAGCTCACCAATTCTTGGATCTAGCTCTGGGGCCAACGTCCTGACTTTC; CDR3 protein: CASSPILGSSSGANVLTF
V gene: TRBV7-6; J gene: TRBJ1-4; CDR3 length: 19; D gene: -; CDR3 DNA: TGTGCCAGCAGCGTTTCGGCGCGGGCCTCCCGAGCAACTAATGAAAAACTGTTTTTT; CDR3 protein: CASSVSARASRATNEKLFF
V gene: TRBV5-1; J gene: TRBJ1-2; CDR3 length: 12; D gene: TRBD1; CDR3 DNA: TGCGCCAGCAGCGAAACAGGGGACGGCTACACCTTC; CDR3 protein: CASSETGDGYTF
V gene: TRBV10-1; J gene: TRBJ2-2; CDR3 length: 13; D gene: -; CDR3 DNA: TGCGCCAGCAGTTGGGCGGGGACCGGGGAGCTGTTTTTT; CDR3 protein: CASSWAGTGELFF
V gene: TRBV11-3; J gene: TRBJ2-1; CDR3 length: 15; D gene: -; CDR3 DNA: TGTGCCAGCAGCTACAGGGATGGCTCCTACAATGAGCAGTTCTTC; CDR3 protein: CASSYRDGSYNEQFF